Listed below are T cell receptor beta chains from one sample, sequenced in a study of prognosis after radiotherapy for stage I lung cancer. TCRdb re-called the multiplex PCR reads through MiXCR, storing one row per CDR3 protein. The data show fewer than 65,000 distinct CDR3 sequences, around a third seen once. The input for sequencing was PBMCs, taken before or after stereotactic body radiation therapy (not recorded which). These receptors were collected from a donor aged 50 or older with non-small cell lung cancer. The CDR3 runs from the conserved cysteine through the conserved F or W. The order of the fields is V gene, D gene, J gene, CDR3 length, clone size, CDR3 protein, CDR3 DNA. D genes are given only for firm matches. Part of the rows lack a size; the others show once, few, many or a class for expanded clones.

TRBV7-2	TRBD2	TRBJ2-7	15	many	CASSARLAGAYEQYF	TGTGCCAGCAGCGCGAGACTAGCGGGAGCCTACGAGCAGTACTTC
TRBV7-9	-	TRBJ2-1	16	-	CASILSYAGAYNEQFF	TGTGCCAGCATCTTATCGTACGCAGGGGCCTACAATGAGCAGTTCTTC
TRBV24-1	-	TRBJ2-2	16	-	CATIDLGRGDTGELFF	TGTGCCACCATTGATTTGGGCAGGGGTGACACCGGGGAGCTGTTTTTT
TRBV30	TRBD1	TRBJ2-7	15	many	CAWSVRGGWSYEQYF	TGTGCCTGGAGTGTACGAGGGGGCTGGTCCTACGAGCAGTACTTC
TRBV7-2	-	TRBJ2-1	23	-	CASSRLFPSSYGLRRHSYNEQFF	TGTGCCAGCAGTCGACTATTCCCGAGCTCCTACGGCCTCCGCCGCCACTCCTACAATGAGCAGTTCTTC
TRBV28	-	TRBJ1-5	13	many	CASWGRSGQPQHF	TGTGCCAGTTGGGGGAGAAGTGGTCAGCCCCAGCATTTT
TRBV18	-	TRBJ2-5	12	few	CASSPSLETQYF	TGTGCCAGCTCACCGTCCTTAGAGACCCAGTACTTC
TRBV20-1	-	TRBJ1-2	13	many	CSAGGGAHYGYTF	TGCAGTGCTGGGGGCGGGGCCCACTATGGCTACACCTTC
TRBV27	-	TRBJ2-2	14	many	CASRQDFYTGELFF	TGTGCCAGTAGACAGGATTTTTACACCGGGGAGCTGTTTTTT
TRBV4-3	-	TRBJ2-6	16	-	CASSQEVWVGSNVLTF	TGCGCCAGCAGCCAAGAAGTATGGGTTGGGTCCAACGTCCTGACTTTC
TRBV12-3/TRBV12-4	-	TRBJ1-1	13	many	CASSLTGSTEAFF	TGTGCCAGCTCCCTTACAGGGTCAACTGAAGCTTTCTTT
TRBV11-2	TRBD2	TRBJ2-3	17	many	CASSSWRGLAGTDTQYF	TGTGCCAGCAGCTCGTGGAGGGGACTAGCAGGGACAGATACGCAGTATTTT
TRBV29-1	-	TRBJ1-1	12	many	CSVSQGNTEAFF	TGCAGCGTTTCACAGGGGAACACTGAAGCTTTCTTT
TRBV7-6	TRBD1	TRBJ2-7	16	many	CASSLDPPGQGHEQYF	TGTGCCAGCAGCTTAGATCCCCCGGGACAGGGCCACGAGCAGTACTTC
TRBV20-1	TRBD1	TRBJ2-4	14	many	CSARAGGAGPGQYF	TGCAGTGCTAGAGCAGGGGGCGCGGGGCCGGGTCAGTACTTC
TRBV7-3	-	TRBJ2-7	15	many	CASSPQPGLAGEQYF	TGTGCCAGCAGCCCCCAACCGGGACTGGCGGGCGAGCAGTACTTC
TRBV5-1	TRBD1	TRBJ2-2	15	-	CASSPGTANTGELFF	TGCGCCAGCAGCCCCGGGACAGCAAACACCGGGGAGCTGTTTTTT
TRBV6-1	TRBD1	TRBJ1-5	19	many	CASSDDRVGLRSGNQPQHF	TGTGCCAGCAGTGATGACAGGGTAGGACTCCGATCGGGAAATCAGCCCCAGCATTTT
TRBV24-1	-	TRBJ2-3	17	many	CATSAGGGRPSTDTQYF	TGTGCCACCAGTGCTGGGGGTGGGAGACCCAGCACAGATACGCAGTATTTT
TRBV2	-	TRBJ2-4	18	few	CASSEGRGARDRRNIQYF	TGTGCCAGCAGTGAAGGACGGGGGGCCCGGGACAGGAGAAACATTCAGTACTTC
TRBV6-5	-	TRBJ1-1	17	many	CASSYAFMGDFNTEAFF	TGTGCCAGCAGTTACGCCTTCATGGGAGACTTCAACACTGAAGCTTTCTTT
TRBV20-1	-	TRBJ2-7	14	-	CSAQSGSSSYEQYF	TGCAGTGCACAGTCGGGGTCCAGCTCCTACGAGCAGTACTTC
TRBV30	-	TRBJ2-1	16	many	CAWRAAGGYWGNEQFF	TGTGCCTGGAGGGCGGCGGGCGGTTACTGGGGTAATGAGCAGTTCTTC
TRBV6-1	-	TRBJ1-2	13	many	CASRRQNFYGYTF	TGTGCCAGCAGGCGACAGAATTTCTATGGCTACACCTTC
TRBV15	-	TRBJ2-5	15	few	CATSRDLRVGETQYF	TGTGCCACCAGCAGAGATCTACGGGTGGGGGAGACCCAGTACTTC
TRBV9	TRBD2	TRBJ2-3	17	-	CSITSGLAGGVTDTQYF	TGTTCCATCACCTCCGGACTAGCGGGAGGTGTAACAGATACGCAGTATTTT
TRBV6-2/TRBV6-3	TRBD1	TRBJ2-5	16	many	CASSYDPQGSRETQYF	TGTGCCAGCAGTTACGACCCACAGGGGAGCAGGGAGACCCAGTACTTC
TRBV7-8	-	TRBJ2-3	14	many	CASSPTRGVDTQYF	TGTGCCAGCAGCCCCACAAGGGGGGTGGATACGCAGTATTTT
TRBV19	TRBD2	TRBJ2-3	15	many	CASSMAGGPADTQYF	TGTGCCAGTAGTATGGCGGGAGGGCCTGCAGATACGCAGTATTTT